The sequence of this T cell receptor (beta chain) was determined in a study of blood T cell repertoires in COVID-19. Study-wide context: From T cells, B-cell-depleted T cells, or PBMCs came the material, which was cDNA or gDNA.

TCRdb keeps only in-frame clones here, not all; method: immunoSEQ multiplex PCR. The data hold hundreds of thousands of clones, with about 83% observed a single time. Germline V CDR1 and CDR2: MNHEY, SVGAGI. The CDR3 length is 12 residues. V lost 7 bases, J lost 4 bases, and 10 bases lay in between. The sample consisted of peripheral blood. The source of this sequence is a woman aged 40 to 50 with active or convalescent COVID-19. The V call is TRBV6-5, the J call TRBJ1-2; no clear D. CDR3 loop: CASTREIYGYTF. As DNA, the CDR3 is TGTGCCAGCACCCGGGAGATCTATGGCTACACCTTC.